This TCR beta chain was identified during a study of patients and donors after allogeneic stem cell transplantation. TCRdb reanalysed the RT-PCR reads using MiXCR and keeps one entry per CDR3 protein. The data contain about 200,000 distinct CDR3 sequences, less than 45% of them seen just once; the ten biggest clones take up 33%. CDR3 size: 16 residues. The trim removed 2 bases at V and 7 bases at J, leaving 8 bases unmatched. Germline CDR1 reads MGHRA; CDR2 reads YSYEKL. The V and J genes are TRBV4-1 and TRBJ2-4, with TRBD1 identical over 10 bases. The receptor was derived from a human donor who was either an allogeneic HSCT recipient or a stem cell or donor lymphocyte infusion donor (not recorded which). It is not recorded whose cells these are; they may come from a transplant donor. Source material: blood, either unsorted or a sorted T cell fraction (not recorded which). CDR3 nucleotides: TGCGCCAGCAGCCAACCCATGGGACAGGGGAAGAACATTCAGTACTTC. Protein sequence: CASSQPMGQGKNIQYF.